The entry below describes one T cell receptor beta chain. Its antigen remains unidentified. The sample comes from a study of shared clonotypes between healthy human individuals. Study-level information: Per donor, CD8 memory used one plate, CD8 naive used two, CD4 memory used three and CD4 naive used three.

TCRdb's copy holds only in-frame clones and misses some; the assay was immunoSEQ multiplex PCR. This sample yields 2 million to 2.5 million clones, of which approximately 93% are seen a single time; about 0.39% belongs to the top ten. Germline lookup yields CDR1 WNHNN and CDR2 SYGVQD (reference sequence). The CDR3 totals 15 residues. V lost 2 bases, J lost 9 bases, and 10 bases stayed unmatched. CD45RA+ naive and CD45RA-negative memory subsets were separated from CD4+ cells. Broader study findings: Some naive CD4 clonotypes, roughly 5%, turned up in common across a handful of donors. A small donor pool kept down the genetic and exposure-history diversity that was represented.

The chain combines TRBV10-1 with TRBJ2-1; 7 bases are shared with TRBD1. The sequence derives from a man aged 18 to 29 in good health. Some clones in this sample may be carry-over from other donors' samples. Material for sequencing was naive CD4+ T cells from PBMCs. Described subset: CD45RA+ positively selected. In nucleotides, the CDR3 is TGCGCCAGCAGTGAGAGGGTCGGGACAGTCCGTGAGCAGTTCTTC. Translating it yields CASSERVGTVREQFF.